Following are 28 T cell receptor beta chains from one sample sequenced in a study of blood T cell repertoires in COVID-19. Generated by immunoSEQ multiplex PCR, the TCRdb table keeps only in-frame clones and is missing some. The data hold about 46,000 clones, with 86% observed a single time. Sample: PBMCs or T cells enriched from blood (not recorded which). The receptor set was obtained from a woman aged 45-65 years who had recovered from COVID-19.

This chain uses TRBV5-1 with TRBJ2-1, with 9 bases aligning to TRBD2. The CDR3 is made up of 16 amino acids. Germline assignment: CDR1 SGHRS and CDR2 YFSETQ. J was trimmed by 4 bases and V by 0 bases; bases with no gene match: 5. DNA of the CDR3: TGCGCCAGCAGCTTGGCTGCCCTAGCGGGGTACAATGAGCAGTTCTTC. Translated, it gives CASSLAALAGYNEQFF.

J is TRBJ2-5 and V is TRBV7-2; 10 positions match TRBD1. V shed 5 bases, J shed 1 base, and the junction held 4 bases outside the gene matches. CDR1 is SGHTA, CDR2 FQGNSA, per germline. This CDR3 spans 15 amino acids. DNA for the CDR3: TGTGCCAGCAGCCGGACAGGGGGAATCCAAGAGACCCAGTACTTC. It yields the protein CASSRTGGIQETQYF.

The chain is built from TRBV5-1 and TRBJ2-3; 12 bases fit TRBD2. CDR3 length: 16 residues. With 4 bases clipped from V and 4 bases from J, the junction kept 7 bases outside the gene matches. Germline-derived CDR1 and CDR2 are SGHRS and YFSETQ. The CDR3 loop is CASSPRTSGASDTQYF. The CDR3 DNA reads TGCGCCAGCAGCCCCAGGACTAGCGGGGCTTCAGATACGCAGTATTTT.

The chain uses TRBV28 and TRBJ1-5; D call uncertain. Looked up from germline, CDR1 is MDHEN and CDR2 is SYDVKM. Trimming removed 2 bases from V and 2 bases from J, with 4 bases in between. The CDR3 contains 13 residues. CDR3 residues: CASSLPGNQPQHF. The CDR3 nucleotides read TGTGCCAGCAGTTTACCAGGCAATCAGCCCCAGCATTTT.

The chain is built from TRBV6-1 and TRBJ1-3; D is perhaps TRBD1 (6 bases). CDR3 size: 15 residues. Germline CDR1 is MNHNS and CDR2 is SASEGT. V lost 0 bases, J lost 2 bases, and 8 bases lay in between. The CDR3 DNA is TGTGCCAGCAGTGAAGCTGGGGGCCCTGGAAACACCATATATTTT. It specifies CASSEAGGPGNTIYF.

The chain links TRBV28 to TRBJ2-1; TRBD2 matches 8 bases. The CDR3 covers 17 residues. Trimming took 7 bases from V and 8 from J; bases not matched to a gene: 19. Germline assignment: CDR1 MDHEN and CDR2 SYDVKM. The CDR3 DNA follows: TGTGCCAGCACCCCTAGGGCAGGGCTCCCGGGGGGGGATGAGCAGTTCTTC. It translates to CASTPRAGLPGGDEQFF.

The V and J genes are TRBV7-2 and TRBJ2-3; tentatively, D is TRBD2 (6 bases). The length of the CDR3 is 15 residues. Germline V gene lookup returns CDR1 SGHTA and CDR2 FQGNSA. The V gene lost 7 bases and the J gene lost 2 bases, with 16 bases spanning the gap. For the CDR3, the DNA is TGTGCCAGCAAGGCCAGGACGGGAGCCACAGATACGCAGTATTTT. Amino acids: CASKARTGATDTQYF.

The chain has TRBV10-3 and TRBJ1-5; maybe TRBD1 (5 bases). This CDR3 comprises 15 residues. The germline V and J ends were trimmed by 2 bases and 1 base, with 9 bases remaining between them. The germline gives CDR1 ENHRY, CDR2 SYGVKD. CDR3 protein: CAISEGHGSNQPQHF. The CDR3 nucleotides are TGTGCCATCAGTGAGGGACATGGAAGCAATCAGCCCCAGCATTTT.

The CDR3 coding sequence is TGTGCCAGCAGCCACGGACAAAACGGATTAAATGAGCAGTTCTTC. As protein: CASSHGQNGLNEQFF. The chain couples TRBV6-2 or TRBV6-3 to TRBJ2-1; D possibly corresponds to TRBD1 (5 bases). V gave up 6 bases and J gave up 7 bases, with 19 bases separating them. The CDR3 is 15 amino acids. Germline CDR1 reads MNHEY; CDR2 reads SVGEGT.

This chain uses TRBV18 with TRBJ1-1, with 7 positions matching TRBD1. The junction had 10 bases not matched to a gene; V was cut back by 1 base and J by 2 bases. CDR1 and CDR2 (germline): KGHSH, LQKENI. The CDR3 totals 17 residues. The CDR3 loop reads CASSPQVPSGGNTEAFF. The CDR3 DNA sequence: TGTGCCAGCTCACCACAGGTACCGTCAGGGGGAAACACTGAAGCTTTCTTT.

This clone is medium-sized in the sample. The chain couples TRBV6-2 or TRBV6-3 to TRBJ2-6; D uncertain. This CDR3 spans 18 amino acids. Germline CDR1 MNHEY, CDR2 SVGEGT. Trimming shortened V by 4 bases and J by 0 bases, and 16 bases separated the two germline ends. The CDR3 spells CASSSLMPYHSGANVLTF. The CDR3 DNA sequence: TGTGCCAGCAGTTCCCTTATGCCCTATCACTCTGGGGCCAACGTCCTGACTTTC.

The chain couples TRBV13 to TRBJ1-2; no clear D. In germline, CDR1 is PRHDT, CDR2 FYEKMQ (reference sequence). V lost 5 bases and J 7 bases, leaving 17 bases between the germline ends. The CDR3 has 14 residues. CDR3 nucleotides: TGTGCCAGCAGCCTACTTCGGGGTCGTTTTGGCTACACCTTC. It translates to CASSLLRGRFGYTF.

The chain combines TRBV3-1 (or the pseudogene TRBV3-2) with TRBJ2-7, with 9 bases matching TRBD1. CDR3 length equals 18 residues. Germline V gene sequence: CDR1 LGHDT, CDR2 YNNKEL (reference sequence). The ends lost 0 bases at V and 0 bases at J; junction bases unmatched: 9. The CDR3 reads CASSQDSGTGNISYEQYF. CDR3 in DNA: TGTGCCAGCAGCCAAGACTCCGGGACAGGGAATATCTCCTACGAGCAGTACTTC.

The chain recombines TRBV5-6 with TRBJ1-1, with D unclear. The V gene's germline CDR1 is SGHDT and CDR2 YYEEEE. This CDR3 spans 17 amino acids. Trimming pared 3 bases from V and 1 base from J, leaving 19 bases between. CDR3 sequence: CASSSYFFRRGNTEAFF. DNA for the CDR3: TGTGCCAGCAGCTCCTACTTCTTTCGACGGGGGAACACTGAAGCTTTCTTT.

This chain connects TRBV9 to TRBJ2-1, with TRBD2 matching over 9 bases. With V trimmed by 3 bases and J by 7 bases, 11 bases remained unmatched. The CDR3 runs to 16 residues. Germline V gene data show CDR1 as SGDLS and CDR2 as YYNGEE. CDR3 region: CASSGGGGQIGNEQFF. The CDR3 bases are TGTGCCAGCAGCGGCGGGGGGGGACAGATTGGTAATGAGCAGTTCTTC.

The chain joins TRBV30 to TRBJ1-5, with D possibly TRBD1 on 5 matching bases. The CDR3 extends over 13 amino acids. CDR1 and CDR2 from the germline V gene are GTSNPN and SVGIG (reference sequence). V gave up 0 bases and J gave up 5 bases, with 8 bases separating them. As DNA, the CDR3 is TGTGCCTGGAGTGTTGGAGGGGATCAGCCCCAGCATTTT. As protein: CAWSVGGDQPQHF.

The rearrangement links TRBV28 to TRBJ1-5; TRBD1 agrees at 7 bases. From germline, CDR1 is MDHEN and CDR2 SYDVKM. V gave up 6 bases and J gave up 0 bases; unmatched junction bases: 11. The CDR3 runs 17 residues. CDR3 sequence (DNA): TGTGCCAGCAGCCAAGACAGGGATCTTTATAGCAATCAGCCCCAGCATTTT. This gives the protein CASSQDRDLYSNQPQHF.

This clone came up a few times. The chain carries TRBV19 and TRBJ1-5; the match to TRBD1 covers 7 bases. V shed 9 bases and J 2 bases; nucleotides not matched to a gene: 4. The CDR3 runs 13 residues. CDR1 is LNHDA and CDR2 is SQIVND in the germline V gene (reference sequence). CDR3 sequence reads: CASTDRRNQPQHF. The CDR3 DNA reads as TGTGCCAGCACGGACAGGCGCAATCAGCCCCAGCATTTT.

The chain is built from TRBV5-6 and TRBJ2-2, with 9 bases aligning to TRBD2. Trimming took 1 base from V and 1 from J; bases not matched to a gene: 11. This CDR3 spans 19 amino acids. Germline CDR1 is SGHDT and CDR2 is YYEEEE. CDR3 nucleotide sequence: TGTGCCAGCAGCTTGTTTTGGGTAGCGGGAGTCGGGAACACCGGGGAGCTGTTTTTT. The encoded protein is CASSLFWVAGVGNTGELFF.

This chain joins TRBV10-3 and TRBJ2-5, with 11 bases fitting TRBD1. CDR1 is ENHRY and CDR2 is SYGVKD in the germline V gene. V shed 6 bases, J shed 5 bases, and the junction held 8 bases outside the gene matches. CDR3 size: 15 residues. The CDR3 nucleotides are TGTGCCATCAGGGCCGGACAGGGGGCGAGGGAGACCCAGTACTTC. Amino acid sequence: CAIRAGQGARETQYF.

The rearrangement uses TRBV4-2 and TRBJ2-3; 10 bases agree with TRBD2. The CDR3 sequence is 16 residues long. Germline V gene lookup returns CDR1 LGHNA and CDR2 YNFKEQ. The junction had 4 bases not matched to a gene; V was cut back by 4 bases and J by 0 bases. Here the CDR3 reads CASSLRTSGSTDTQYF. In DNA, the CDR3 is TGTGCCAGCAGCCTTCGGACTAGCGGAAGCACAGATACGCAGTATTTT.

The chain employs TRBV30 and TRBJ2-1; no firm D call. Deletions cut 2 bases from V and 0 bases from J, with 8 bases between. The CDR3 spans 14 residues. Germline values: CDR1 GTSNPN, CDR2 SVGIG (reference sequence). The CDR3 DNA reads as TGTGCCTGGAGTTCTCTGAGCTCCTACAATGAGCAGTTCTTC. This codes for CAWSSLSSYNEQFF.

CDR3 nucleotides: TGTGCCAGCAGTTTACAGGGCAGTACTAACTATGGCTACACCTTC. It translates to CASSLQGSTNYGYTF. The chain links TRBV27 to TRBJ1-2; the D gene is possibly TRBD1 (5 bases). V shed 2 bases and J shed 0 bases, with 10 bases lying between them. The CDR3 runs 15 residues. CDR1 and CDR2 from the germline V gene are MNHEY and SMNVEV (reference sequence).

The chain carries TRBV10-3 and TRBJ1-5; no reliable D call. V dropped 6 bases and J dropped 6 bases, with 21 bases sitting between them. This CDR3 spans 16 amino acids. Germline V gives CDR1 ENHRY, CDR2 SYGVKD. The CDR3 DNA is TGTGCCATCAGCGACCCTTCGAGGCGGGTTTTTCAGCCCCAGCATTTT. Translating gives CAISDPSRRVFQPQHF.

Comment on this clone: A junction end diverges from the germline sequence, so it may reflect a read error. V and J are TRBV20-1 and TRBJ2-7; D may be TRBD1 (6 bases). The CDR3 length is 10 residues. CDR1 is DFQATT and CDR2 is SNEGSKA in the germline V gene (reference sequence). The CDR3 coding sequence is TGCAGTGCGTCACGACAGGTAGTACACTTC. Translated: CSASRQVVHF.

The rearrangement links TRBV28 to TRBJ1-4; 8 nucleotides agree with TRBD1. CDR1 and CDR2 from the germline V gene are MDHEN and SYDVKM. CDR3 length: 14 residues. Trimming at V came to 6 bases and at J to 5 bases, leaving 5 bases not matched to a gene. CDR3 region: CASSGQGLNEKLFF. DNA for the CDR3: TGTGCCAGCAGCGGACAGGGCCTCAATGAAAAACTGTTTTTT.

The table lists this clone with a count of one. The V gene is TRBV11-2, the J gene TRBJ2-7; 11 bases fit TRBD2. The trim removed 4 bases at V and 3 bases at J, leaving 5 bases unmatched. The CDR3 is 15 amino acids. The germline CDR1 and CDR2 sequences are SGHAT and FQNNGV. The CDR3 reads CASSSRSGRGYEQYF. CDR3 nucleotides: TGTGCCAGCAGCTCCCGTAGCGGGAGGGGCTACGAGCAGTACTTC.

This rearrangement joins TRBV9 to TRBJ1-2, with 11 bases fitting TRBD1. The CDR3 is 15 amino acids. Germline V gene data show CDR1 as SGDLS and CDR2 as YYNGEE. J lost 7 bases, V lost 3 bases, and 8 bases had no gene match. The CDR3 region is CASSALGQGASGYTF. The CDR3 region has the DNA TGTGCCAGCAGCGCCCTAGGACAGGGGGCGAGTGGCTACACCTTC.